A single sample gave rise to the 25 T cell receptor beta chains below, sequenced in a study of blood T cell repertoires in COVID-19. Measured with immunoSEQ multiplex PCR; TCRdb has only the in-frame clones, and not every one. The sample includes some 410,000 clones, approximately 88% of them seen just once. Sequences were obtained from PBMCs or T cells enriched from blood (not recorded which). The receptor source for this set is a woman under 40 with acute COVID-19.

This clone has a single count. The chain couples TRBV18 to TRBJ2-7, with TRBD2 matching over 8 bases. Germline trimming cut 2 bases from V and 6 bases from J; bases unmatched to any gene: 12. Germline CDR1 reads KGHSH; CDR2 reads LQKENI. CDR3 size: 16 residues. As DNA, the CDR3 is TGTGCCAGCTCACCATCCCGACCAGCGGGGGCACTCGAGCAGTACTTC. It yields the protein CASSPSRPAGALEQYF.

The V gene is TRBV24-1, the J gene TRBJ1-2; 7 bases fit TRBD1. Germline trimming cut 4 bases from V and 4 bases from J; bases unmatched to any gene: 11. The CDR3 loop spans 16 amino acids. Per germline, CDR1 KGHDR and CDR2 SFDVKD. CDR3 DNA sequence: TGTGCCACCAGTGACACTACAGGGGCAGGGGGCTATGGCTACACCTTC. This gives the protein CATSDTTGAGGYGYTF.

CDR3 DNA sequence: TGTGCCAGCAGCCTGGGACAGAACCCCTACGAGCAGTACTTC. Translation: CASSLGQNPYEQYF. V is TRBV5-6 and J is TRBJ2-7; 7 positions match TRBD1. Germline CDR1 is SGHDT and CDR2 is YYEEEE. The CDR3 extends over 14 amino acids. V lost 4 bases, J lost 2 bases, and 6 bases stayed unmatched.

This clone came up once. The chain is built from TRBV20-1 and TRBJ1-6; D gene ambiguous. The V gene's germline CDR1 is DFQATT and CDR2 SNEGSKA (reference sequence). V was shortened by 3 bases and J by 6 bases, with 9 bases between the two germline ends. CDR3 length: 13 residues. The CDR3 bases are TGCAGTGCTAGTCCCGCCAGTAATTCACCCCTCCACTTT. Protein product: CSASPASNSPLHF.

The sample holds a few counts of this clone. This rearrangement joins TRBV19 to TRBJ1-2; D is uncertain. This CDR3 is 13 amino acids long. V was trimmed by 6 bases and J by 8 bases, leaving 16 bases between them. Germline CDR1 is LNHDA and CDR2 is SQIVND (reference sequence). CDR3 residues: CASSIVRSEGYTF. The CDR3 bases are TGTGCCAGTAGCATCGTCCGTTCTGAGGGCTACACCTTC.

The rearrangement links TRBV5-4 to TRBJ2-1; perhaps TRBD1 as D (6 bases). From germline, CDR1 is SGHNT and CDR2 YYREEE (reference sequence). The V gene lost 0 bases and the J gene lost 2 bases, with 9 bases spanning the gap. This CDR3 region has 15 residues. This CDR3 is CASSLDRAPYNEQFF. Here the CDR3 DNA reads TGTGCCAGCAGCTTGGACAGGGCTCCCTACAATGAGCAGTTCTTC.

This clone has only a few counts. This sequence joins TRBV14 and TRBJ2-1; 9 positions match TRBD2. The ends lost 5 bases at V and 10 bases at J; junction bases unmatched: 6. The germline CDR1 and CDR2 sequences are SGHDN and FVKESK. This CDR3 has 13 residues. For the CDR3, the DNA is TGTGCCAGCAGCACTCACCTAGCGGGGGAGCAGTTCTTC. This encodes CASSTHLAGEQFF.

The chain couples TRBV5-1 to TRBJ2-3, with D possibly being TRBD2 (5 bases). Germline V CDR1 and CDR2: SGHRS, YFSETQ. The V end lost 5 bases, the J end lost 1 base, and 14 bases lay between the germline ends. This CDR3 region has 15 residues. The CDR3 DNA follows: TGCGCCAGCAGTCCCCCTCGGGGAGGCACAGATACGCAGTATTTT. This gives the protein CASSPPRGGTDTQYF.

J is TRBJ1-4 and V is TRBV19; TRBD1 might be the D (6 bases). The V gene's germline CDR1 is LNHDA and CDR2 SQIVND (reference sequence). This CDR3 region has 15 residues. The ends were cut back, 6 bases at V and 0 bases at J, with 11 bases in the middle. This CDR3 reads CASSPRQATNEKLFF. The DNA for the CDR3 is TGTGCCAGTAGCCCCAGACAGGCAACTAATGAAAAACTGTTTTTT.

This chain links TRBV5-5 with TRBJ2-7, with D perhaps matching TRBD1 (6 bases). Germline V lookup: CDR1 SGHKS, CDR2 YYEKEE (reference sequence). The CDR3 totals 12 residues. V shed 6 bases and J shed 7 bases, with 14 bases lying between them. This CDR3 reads CASNQGQGEQYF. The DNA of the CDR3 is TGTGCCAGCAACCAGGGGCAGGGGGAGCAGTACTTC.

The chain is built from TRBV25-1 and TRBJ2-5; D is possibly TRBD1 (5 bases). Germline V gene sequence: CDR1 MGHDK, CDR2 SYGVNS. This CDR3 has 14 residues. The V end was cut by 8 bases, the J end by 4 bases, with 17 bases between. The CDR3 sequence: CASGQAGRTETQYF. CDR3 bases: TGTGCCAGCGGCCAGGCAGGGCGCACAGAGACCCAGTACTTC.

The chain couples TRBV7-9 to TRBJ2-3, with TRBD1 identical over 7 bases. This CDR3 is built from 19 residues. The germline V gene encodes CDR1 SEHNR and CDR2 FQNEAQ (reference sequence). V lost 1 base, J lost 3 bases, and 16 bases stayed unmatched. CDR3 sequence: CASSLVRLNRGLGTDTQYF. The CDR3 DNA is TGTGCCAGCAGCTTAGTTAGGCTGAACAGGGGTTTAGGGACAGATACGCAGTATTTT.

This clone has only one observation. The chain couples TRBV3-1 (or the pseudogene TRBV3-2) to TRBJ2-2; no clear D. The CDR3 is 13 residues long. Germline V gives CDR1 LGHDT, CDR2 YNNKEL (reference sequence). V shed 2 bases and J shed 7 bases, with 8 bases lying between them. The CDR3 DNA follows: TGTGCCAGCAGCCAAAAGAACTTCGGGGAGCTGTTTTTT. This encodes CASSQKNFGELFF.

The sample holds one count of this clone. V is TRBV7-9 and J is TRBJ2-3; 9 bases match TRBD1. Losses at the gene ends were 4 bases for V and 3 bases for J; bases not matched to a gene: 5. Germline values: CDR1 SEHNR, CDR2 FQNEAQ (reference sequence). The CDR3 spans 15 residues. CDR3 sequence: CASSSGTGKTDTQYF. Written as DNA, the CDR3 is TGTGCCAGCAGCTCAGGGACAGGGAAGACAGATACGCAGTATTTT.

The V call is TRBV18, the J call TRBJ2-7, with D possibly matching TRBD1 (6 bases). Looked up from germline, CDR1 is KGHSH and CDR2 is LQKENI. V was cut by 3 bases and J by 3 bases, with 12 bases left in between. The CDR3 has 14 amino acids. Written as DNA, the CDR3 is TGTGCCAGCTCACCGGTAGGGGGAGACTACGAGCAGTACTTC. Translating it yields CASSPVGGDYEQYF.

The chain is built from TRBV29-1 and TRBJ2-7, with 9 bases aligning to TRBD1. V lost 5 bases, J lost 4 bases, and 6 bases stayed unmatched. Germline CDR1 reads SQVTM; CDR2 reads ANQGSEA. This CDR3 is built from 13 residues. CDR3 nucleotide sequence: TGCAGCGTTAGGGGACAGGGAGGATACGAGCAGTACTTC. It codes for CSVRGQGGYEQYF.

CDR3 residues: CASSLGQGNSGNTIYF. The CDR3 DNA reads TGCGCCAGCAGCTTGGGTCAGGGGAACTCTGGAAACACCATATATTTT. The chain carries TRBV5-1 and TRBJ1-3; D may be TRBD1 (6 bases). Trimming removed 0 bases from V and 0 bases from J, with 10 bases in between. CDR1 and CDR2 (germline): SGHRS, YFSETQ. The CDR3 runs to 16 residues.

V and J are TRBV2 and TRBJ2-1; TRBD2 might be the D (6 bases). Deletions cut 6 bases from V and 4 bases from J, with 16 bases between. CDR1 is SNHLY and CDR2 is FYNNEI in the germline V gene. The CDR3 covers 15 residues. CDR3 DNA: TGTGCCAGCAGAATCCCCCAGCGGGTTTACAATGAGCAGTTCTTC. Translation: CASRIPQRVYNEQFF. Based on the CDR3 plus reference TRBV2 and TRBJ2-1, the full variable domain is EPEVTQTPSHQVTQMGQEVILRCVPISNHLYFYWYRQILGQKVEFLVSFYNNEISEKSEIFDDQFSVERPDGSNFTLKIRSTKLEDSAMYFCASRIPQRVYNEQFFGPGTRLTVL.

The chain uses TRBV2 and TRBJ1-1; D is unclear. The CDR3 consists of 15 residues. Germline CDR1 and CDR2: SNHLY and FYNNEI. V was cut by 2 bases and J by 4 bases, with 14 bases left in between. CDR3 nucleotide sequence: TGTGCCAGCAGTGAAATAGTTCTGGAGGGCACTGAAGCTTTCTTT. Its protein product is CASSEIVLEGTEAFF.

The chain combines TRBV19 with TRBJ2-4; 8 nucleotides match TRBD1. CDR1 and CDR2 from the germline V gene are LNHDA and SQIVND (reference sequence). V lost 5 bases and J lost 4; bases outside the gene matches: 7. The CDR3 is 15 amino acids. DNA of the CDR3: TGTGCCAGTAGTCCCGCAGGGGGCTCAAAAAACATTCAGTACTTC. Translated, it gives CASSPAGGSKNIQYF.

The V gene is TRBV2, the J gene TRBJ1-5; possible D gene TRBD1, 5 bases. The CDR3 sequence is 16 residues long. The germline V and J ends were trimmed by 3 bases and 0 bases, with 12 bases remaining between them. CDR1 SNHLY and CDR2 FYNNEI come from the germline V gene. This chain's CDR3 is CASSDGGTYSNQPQHF. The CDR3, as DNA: TGTGCCAGCAGTGACGGGGGAACCTATAGCAATCAGCCCCAGCATTTT.

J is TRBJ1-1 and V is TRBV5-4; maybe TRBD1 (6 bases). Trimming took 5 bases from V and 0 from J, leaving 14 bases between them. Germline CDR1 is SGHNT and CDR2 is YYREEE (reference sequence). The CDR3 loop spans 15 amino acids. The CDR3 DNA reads TGTGCCAGCAGTTCCACACAGGGCCTGAACACTGAAGCTTTCTTT. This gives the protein CASSSTQGLNTEAFF.

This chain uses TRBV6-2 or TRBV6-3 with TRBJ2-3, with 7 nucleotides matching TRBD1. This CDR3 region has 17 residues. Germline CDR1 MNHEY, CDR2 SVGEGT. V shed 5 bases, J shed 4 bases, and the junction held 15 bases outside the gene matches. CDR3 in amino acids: CASSARDSLSRADTQYF. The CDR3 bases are TGTGCCAGCAGTGCCCGGGACAGTCTATCTCGGGCAGATACGCAGTATTTT.

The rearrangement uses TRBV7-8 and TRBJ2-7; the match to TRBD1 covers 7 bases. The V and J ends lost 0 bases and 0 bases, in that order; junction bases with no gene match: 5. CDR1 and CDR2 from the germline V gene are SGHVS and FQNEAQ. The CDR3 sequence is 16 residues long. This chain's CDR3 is CASSLAGGRISYEQYF. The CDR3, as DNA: TGTGCCAGCAGCTTAGCAGGGGGCCGTATCTCCTACGAGCAGTACTTC.

As DNA, the CDR3 is TGTGCCAGCACCCTGACAGGGGGCAACTATGGCTACACCTTC. This gives the protein CASTLTGGNYGYTF. This sequence joins TRBV2 and TRBJ1-2, with 10 bases aligning to TRBD1. Germline V lookup: CDR1 SNHLY, CDR2 FYNNEI. This CDR3 region has 14 residues. The ends lost 7 bases at V and 2 bases at J; junction bases unmatched: 4.